Here is one T cell receptor (beta chain) with its context. Its antigen is not identified. Evenly divided among several immunoSEQ plates was the genomic DNA of each subset. Authors' methods: From ImmunoSEQ came sequences covering only the junction and carrying no quality scores, so filtering differed. Libraries were prepared by immunoSEQ multiplex PCR; TCRdb keeps only in-frame clonotypes and omits some of them. V and J calls and clone size are given by that table; D and trimming were obtained from the DNA. The data contain around 1.9 million clones, 80% to 95% of them singletons. Naive CD8 cells lacked CD45RO and underwent positive selection for CCR7, leaving out terminally differentiated effector memory CD45RA+ cells. The data originate from a study of shared clonotypes between healthy human individuals. There are 14 residues in the CDR3. Germline CDR1 reads SGHTA; CDR2 reads FQGTGA. V was shortened by 5 bases and J by 2 bases, with 11 bases between the two germline ends.

Study-level points and caveats: Some clonotypes were shared by all four sorted-subset donors, while others were not shared. The non-shared ones had lower generation probabilities than the shared ones.

This sequence joins TRBV7-3 and TRBJ2-3, with D possibly matching TRBD1 (6 bases). This TCR came from a young man in good health. Some clones in this sample may be carry-over from other donors' samples. The sample comprised naive CD8+ T cells from PBMCs. As DNA, the CDR3 is TGTGCCAGCAGCCTGGACAGCGACACAGATACGCAGTATTTT. Amino acid sequence: CASSLDSDTDTQYF.